This T cell receptor beta chain stems from a study of CD8+ T cells in alopecia areata. Following extraction, RNA underwent reverse transcription to cDNA, which served as the sequencing template. The protocol was immunoSEQ multiplex PCR, while the TCRdb copy is restricted to in-frame clones and leaves out a portion. This table holds about 190,000 clones, 60% to 70% found once. The treatment: oral pan-JAK inhibitor, 5-10 mg twice daily. PBMC-derived CD4+ and CD8+ T cells were sorted. V was clipped by 2 bases and J by 3 bases, with 8 bases between them. Germline CDR1 reads SGHAT; CDR2 reads FQNNGV. This CDR3 contains 13 residues.

The sequence was obtained from a human donor with alopecia areata. This chain connects TRBV11-2 to TRBJ2-7, with D possibly matching TRBD1 (5 bases). Sequenced material: CD4+ T cells sorted from blood, taken at week 4, from a patient treated with tofacitinib. CDR3 sequence (DNA): TGTGCCAGCAGCTTAACCGACAGCTACGAGCAGTACTTC. Translation: CASSLTDSYEQYF.